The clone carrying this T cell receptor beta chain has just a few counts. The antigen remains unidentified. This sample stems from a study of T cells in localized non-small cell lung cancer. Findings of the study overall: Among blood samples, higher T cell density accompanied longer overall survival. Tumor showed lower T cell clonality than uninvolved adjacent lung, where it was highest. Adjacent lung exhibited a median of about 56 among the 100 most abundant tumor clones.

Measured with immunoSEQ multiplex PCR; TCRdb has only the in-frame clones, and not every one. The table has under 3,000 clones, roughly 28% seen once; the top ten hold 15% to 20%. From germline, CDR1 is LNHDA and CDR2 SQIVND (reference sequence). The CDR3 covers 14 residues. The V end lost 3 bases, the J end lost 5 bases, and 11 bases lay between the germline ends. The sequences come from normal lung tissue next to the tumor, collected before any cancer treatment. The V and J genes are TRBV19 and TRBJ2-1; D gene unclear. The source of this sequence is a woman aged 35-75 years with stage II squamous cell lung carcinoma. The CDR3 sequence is CASSIRGIHNEQFF. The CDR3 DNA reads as TGTGCCAGTAGTATCCGTGGCATTCACAATGAGCAGTTCTTC. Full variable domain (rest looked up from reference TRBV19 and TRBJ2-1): DGGITQSPKYLFRKEGQNVTLSCEQNLNHDAMYWYRQDPGQGLRLIYYSQIVNDFQKGDIAEGYSVSREKKESFPLTVTSAQKNPTAFYLCASSIRGIHNEQFFGPGTRLTVL.